Sequencing of this T cell receptor (beta chain) was carried out in a study of blood T cells in healthy people across ages (dated by TCRdb to about 2015). The study in broad terms: In model experiments, template switching captured roughly one uniquely barcoded TCR beta cDNA molecule for every two T cells. To avoid experimental bias, donors of different ages were distributed randomly across sequencing lanes. Donors were grouped into four age groups: young (average 16 years), middle-aged (39), aged (roughly 67) and long-lived (just over 80). The study measured age-related changes in TCR beta repertoire diversity using deep sequencing normalized with unique cDNA molecular identifiers. Two additional independent replicas of 1 million unique cDNA reads from the same blood draw were analyzed for two donors (one aged 18 to 30 and one aged 80 or older).

Including the terminal cysteine and phenylalanine, the CDR3 comprises 16 residues. Only the CDR3 part of the read is kept: 48 bases, read in frame from the first base. Via the germline V gene (reference sequence), CDR1 is LGHDT and CDR2 YNNKEL. Trimming accounts for 4 bases at V and 7 bases at J, while the number of junction bases matched to no gene is 7. Libraries were constructed by 5' RACE. TCRdb lists the instrument as Illumina HiSeq 2500. A second PCR of about 7 to 12 cycles was performed with a sample-barcoded 5' primer and a J-beta primer mix. A template-switch 5' adaptor carrying 12 random nucleotides introduced a unique molecular identifier onto each TCR beta cDNA molecule. Each sample yielded at least 3 million CDR3-containing paired-end reads. First-strand cDNA was synthesized from all RNA with the Mint cDNA synthesis kit, primed by a TRBC-specific oligonucleotide. Following uracil-DNA glycosylase treatment, all cDNA underwent a first 18-cycle PCR with the universal primers M1SS and BC2_uni_R. Per the original workflow: Each sample was normalized by randomly selecting 1 million high-quality reads, each carrying a distinct molecular identifier. Instead of being binned into consensus sequences, reads that shared molecular identifiers were thrown out. MiTCR, with a Q25 quality threshold and the strictest error-elimination algorithm, was used for CDR3 identification, clonotype clustering and error correction. A nonparametric unseen species model with Euler transformation was used to estimate a lower bound on total TCR beta diversity. TCRdb ran its own pipeline on the public reads, namely fastp trimming at Q25 and MiXCR clone calling, and kept in-frame beta chains. Records with the same CDR3 protein are collapsed into one entry carrying the most frequent genes and DNA. The V and J calls were not made by the authors but by TCRdb's processing. The sample profile shows hundreds of thousands of distinct CDR3 sequences; approximately 49% of them were found once. Around 15% of the sample rests with the top ten.

The roughly 37 donors, aged about 6 to 95 years, were systemically healthy Caucasian individuals from Russia. Around 9.7 milliliters of peripheral blood were collected from each donor into EDTA-treated Vacutainer tubes. PBMCs were isolated by Ficoll-Paque density-gradient centrifugation, with at least 6 million obtained per sample. Total RNA was extracted from PBMCs with Trizol reagent, with at least 6 micrograms obtained per sample. The percentages of naive CD45RAhigh/CD27high T cells were determined by flow cytometry on a PBMC aliquot from every donor. A word on this clonotype: The antigen it binds to is not known. No base-level quality is on record; no much larger clone is a single base apart.

Here is what the overall study found, with its caveats: There was a strong correlation between observed TCR beta diversity and the percentage of naive T cells measured by flow cytometry. Compared with the aged group, the long-lived group had more naive CD4+ T cells, fewer expanded clones and increased TCR diversity, suggesting age selection. Because the CMV infection status of the donors was unknown, age-related changes in expanded clonotypes may potentially have been confounded. Bulk unsorted PBMC profiling prevented conclusive comparison of naive and antigen-experienced compartments. Observed TCR beta diversity per million T cells fell roughly linearly with age, and a significant reduction was already apparent by age about 36. Estimates of total diversity from one million sequenced T cells were regarded as lower bounds and underestimates.

Sequencing was carried out using blood. Recombination connected TRBV3-1 to TRBJ2-1; 13 middle bases align to TRBD2. The receptor's source is a man younger than 40 in good health. The CDR3 in this case is CASSPFPGLAGNEQFF. Read as DNA, the sequence is TGTGCCAGCAGCCCATTCCCGGGACTAGCGGGGAATGAGCAGTTCTTC.